This passage covers 24 T cell receptor beta chains from one sample sequenced in a study of OX40 agonist ivuxolimab in advanced cancers. Here immunoSEQ multiplex PCR was the method, and the copy in TCRdb shows in-frame clones only, minus some. The table includes 59,000 or so clones, roughly 82% detected once. The input for sequencing was CD4+ or CD8+ T cells sorted from blood, taken in a trial of the OX40 agonist ivuxolimab. The source of these receptors is an adult with an advanced solid tumor such as melanoma, head and neck, liver or kidney cancer.

V usage is TRBV5-6 and J usage is TRBJ2-7, with D possibly being TRBD2 (6 bases). The germline gives CDR1 SGHDT, CDR2 YYEEEE. The V end lost 4 bases, the J end lost 0 bases, and 20 bases lay between the germline ends. The CDR3 consists of 17 residues. The chain's CDR3 is CASSLYSGLSSSYEQYF. CDR3 DNA sequence: TGTGCCAGCAGCCTTTACTCGGGACTCTCGAGCTCCTACGAGCAGTACTTC. The entire variable domain, with the rest obtained from reference TRBV5-6 and TRBJ2-7, is as follows: DAGVTQSPTHLIKTRGQQVTLRCSPKSGHDTVSWYQQALGQGPQFIFQYYEEEERQRGNFPDRFSGHQFPNYSSELNVNALLLGDSALYLCASSLYSGLSSSYEQYFGPGTRLTVT.

The chain employs TRBV30 and TRBJ1-4, with D perhaps matching TRBD1 (6 bases). V shed 2 bases and J shed 7 bases, with 14 bases lying between them. Per germline, CDR1 GTSNPN and CDR2 SVGIG (reference sequence). The CDR3 spans 14 residues. The CDR3 DNA reads as TGTGCCTGGAGTATAGGGGGGACCTTTGAAAAACTGTTTTTT. As protein: CAWSIGGTFEKLFF.

The rearrangement links TRBV2 to TRBJ2-7; no clear D gene. CDR1 is SNHLY and CDR2 is FYNNEI in the germline V gene. V was shortened by 2 bases and J by 2 bases, with 13 bases between the two germline ends. This CDR3 spans 15 amino acids. This CDR3 reads CASSESVARTYEQYF. In DNA, the CDR3 is TGTGCCAGCAGTGAATCGGTGGCAAGGACCTACGAGCAGTACTTC.

The genes are TRBV6-5 and TRBJ1-1, with 7 bases fitting TRBD1. CDR3 length: 14 residues. The trim removed 4 bases at V and 1 base at J, leaving 3 bases unmatched. CDR1 is MNHEY and CDR2 is SVGAGI in the germline V gene. CDR3 bases: TGTGCCAGCAGTTCCTGGACAGGGAACACTGAAGCTTTCTTT. Protein product: CASSSWTGNTEAFF.

The chain recombines TRBV5-1 with TRBJ1-6; perhaps TRBD1 as D (5 bases). There are 17 residues in the CDR3. Between the trimmed V and J ends, which lost 2 bases and 4 bases, there was a span of 16 bases. Germline assignment: CDR1 SGHRS and CDR2 YFSETQ. In DNA, the CDR3 is TGCGCCAGCAGCTTAACAGGTACGATTGGATATAATTCACCCCTCCACTTT. This translates into CASSLTGTIGYNSPLHF.

The J gene is TRBJ2-7, the V gene TRBV23-1; either TRBD1 or TRBD2 may fit D (5 bases each). TRBV23-1 is given ORF status, its function remaining uncertain. V shed 4 bases and J shed 6 bases, with 13 bases lying between them. This CDR3 comprises 13 residues. CDR3 amino acids: CASSPLGASEQYF. DNA for the CDR3: TGCGCCAGCAGTCCACTAGGGGCGAGCGAGCAGTACTTC.

This clone has only a few counts. The J gene is TRBJ1-1, the V gene TRBV5-1, with D possibly matching TRBD1 (5 bases). Germline-derived CDR1 and CDR2 are SGHRS and YFSETQ. V lost 4 bases, J lost 3 bases, and 10 bases lay in between. There are 13 residues in the CDR3. CDR3 coding DNA: TGCGCCAGCAGCCTCGCAGGGCACACTGAAGCTTTCTTT. Translated, it gives CASSLAGHTEAFF.

This clone was picked up one time. The chain couples TRBV5-3 to TRBJ1-6; TRBD1 might be the D (6 bases). TRBV5-3 is reported as an ORF; its role is uncertain. Trimming shortened V by 6 bases and J by 4 bases, and 11 bases separated the two germline ends. The CDR3 covers 14 residues. CDR3 bases: TGTGCCAGAAACCTAACAGGGTATAATTCACCCCTCCACTTT. It codes for CARNLTGYNSPLHF.

This rearrangement joins TRBV19 to TRBJ2-5; 8 nucleotides line up with TRBD1. Germline assignment: CDR1 LNHDA and CDR2 SQIVND (reference sequence). This CDR3 comprises 15 residues. Trimming took 5 bases from V and 5 from J; bases not matched to a gene: 10. The CDR3, as DNA: TGTGCCAGTAGTGACAGGGGTGGGGGTGTGGAGACCCAGTACTTC. This sequence encodes CASSDRGGGVETQYF. The full variable domain, in which reference TRBV19 and TRBJ2-5 provide the parts outside the CDR3, is DGGITQSPKYLFRKEGQNVTLSCEQNLNHDAMYWYRQDPGQGLRLIYYSQIVNDFQKGDIAEGYSVSREKKESFPLTVTSAQKNPTAFYLCASSDRGGGVETQYFGPGTRLLVL.

The genes are TRBV11-3 and TRBJ2-1, with D maybe TRBD1 (6 bases). Germline CDR1 is SGHNT and CDR2 is YENEEA. Trimming shortened V by 0 bases and J by 5 bases, and 14 bases separated the two germline ends. This CDR3 is built from 16 residues. The DNA for the CDR3 is TGTGCCAGCAGCTTAGATGTCTGGGGGCGAGACAATGAGCAGTTCTTC. Amino acids: CASSLDVWGRDNEQFF.

The chain links TRBV6-1 to TRBJ1-6; D is uncertain. V was trimmed by 8 bases and J by 8 bases, leaving 13 bases between them. The CDR3 spans 13 residues. Germline CDR1 MNHNS, CDR2 SASEGT. The CDR3 DNA reads as TGTGCCAGCTTAGTGCAGGCAGATTCACCCCTCCACTTT. Amino acids: CASLVQADSPLHF.

The CDR3 DNA follows: TGTGCCAGCACTGGGACAGGGGGCTGGGGCCAAGGCGAGCAGTACTTC. Amino acids: CASTGTGGWGQGEQYF. The chain links TRBV28 to TRBJ2-7, with 12 bases aligning to TRBD1. Germline V lookup: CDR1 MDHEN, CDR2 SYDVKM. The CDR3 extends over 16 amino acids. Trimming cost V 7 bases and J 6 bases; bases outside gene matches: 13.

The chain has TRBV9 and TRBJ1-6, with 8 positions matching TRBD1. V shed 4 bases, J shed 3 bases, and the junction held 9 bases outside the gene matches. CDR1 is SGDLS, CDR2 YYNGEE, per germline. This CDR3 has 17 amino acids. As DNA, the CDR3 is TGTGCCAGCAGCCCGCGGACAGGGTCAGACTATAATTCACCCCTCCACTTT. It codes for CASSPRTGSDYNSPLHF.

This clone was found a few times. The chain uses TRBV18 and TRBJ2-3; D unresolved. The CDR3 is 12 amino acids. Germline-derived CDR1 and CDR2 are KGHSH and LQKENI. V lost 3 bases to trimming and J lost 0 bases, with 1 base between them. This chain's CDR3 is CASSPSTDTQYF. The CDR3 DNA sequence: TGTGCCAGCTCACCTAGCACAGATACGCAGTATTTT.

This clone was seen only once. The V call is TRBV6-6, the J call TRBJ2-7; 10 positions match TRBD1. The CDR3 spans 15 residues. J gave up 5 bases and V 0 bases, and 4 bases lay outside the gene matches. Germline CDR1 MNHNY, CDR2 SVGAGI (reference sequence). The CDR3 DNA is TGTGCCAGCAGTTACTCGGGACAGGGGCCCCACGAGCAGTACTTC. Translated, it gives CASSYSGQGPHEQYF.

This chain links TRBV6-6 with TRBJ1-1; D unclear. The germline CDR1 and CDR2 sequences are MNHNY and SVGAGI (reference sequence). The V and J ends lost 0 bases and 6 bases respectively, with 8 bases between them. The CDR3 has 13 amino acids. The CDR3 loop is CASSYSNSAEAFF. CDR3 sequence (DNA): TGTGCCAGCAGTTACTCGAACAGCGCTGAAGCTTTCTTT.

This clone was found a few times. The rearrangement joins TRBV13 to TRBJ2-7; no reliable D call. The CDR3 loop spans 13 amino acids. Germline V gene sequence: CDR1 PRHDT, CDR2 FYEKMQ (reference sequence). V was shortened by 0 bases and J by 4 bases, with 7 bases between the two germline ends. The CDR3 bases are TGTGCCAGCAGCTTAGGAGGACCTTACGAGCAGTACTTC. It yields the protein CASSLGGPYEQYF.

This sequence joins TRBV4-2 and TRBJ1-2; D unresolved. CDR1 is LGHNA, CDR2 YNFKEQ, per germline. The CDR3 is 15 amino acids. V lost 4 bases and J lost 4, with 16 bases in between. The CDR3 protein is CASSPGIDKSYGYTF. In DNA form, the CDR3 reads TGTGCCAGCAGCCCGGGGATTGACAAGTCCTATGGCTACACCTTC.

The V gene is TRBV6-5, the J gene TRBJ1-4; D is perhaps TRBD1 (6 bases). The CDR3 loop spans 15 amino acids. Trimming removed 2 bases from V and 8 bases from J, with 15 bases in between. Germline CDR1 MNHEY, CDR2 SVGAGI. The CDR3 bases are TGTGCCAGCAGTTACCGCGGGGGCTGGTTAGAAAAACTGTTTTTT. This codes for CASSYRGGWLEKLFF.

The rearrangement joins TRBV2 to TRBJ2-3; 9 bases align to TRBD2. In germline, CDR1 is SNHLY, CDR2 FYNNEI. With V trimmed by 9 bases and J by 3 bases, 4 bases remained unmatched. CDR3 length: 13 amino acids. As DNA, the CDR3 is TGTGCCAGGCGGGCGGGAGGGACAGATACGCAGTATTTT. The encoded protein is CARRAGGTDTQYF. The full variable domain, in which reference TRBV2 and TRBJ2-3 provide the parts outside the CDR3, is EPEVTQTPSHQVTQMGQEVILRCVPISNHLYFYWYRQILGQKVEFLVSFYNNEISEKSEIFDDQFSVERPDGSNFTLKIRSTKLEDSAMYFCARRAGGTDTQYFGPGTRLTVL.

The chain joins TRBV7-5 to TRBJ2-5; TRBD1 reflects the table's D call only, with no check against the DNA. TRBV7-5 represents a pseudogene. The CDR3 loop spans 16 amino acids. The CDR3 reads CASSLAGTGGQETQYF. Written as DNA, the CDR3 is TGTGCCAGCAGCTTAGCCGGGACAGGGGGACAAGAGACCCAGTACTTC.

This chain connects TRBV7-2 to TRBJ2-7, with D unclear. This CDR3 has 12 residues. The ends were cut back, 1 base at V and 7 bases at J, with 8 bases in the middle. Germline V gene sequence: CDR1 SGHTA, CDR2 FQGNSA. CDR3 DNA sequence: TGTGCCAGCAGCTTAGACCGAACAGAGCAGTACTTC. This sequence encodes CASSLDRTEQYF.

The table lists this clone with a few counts. The chain carries TRBV11-2 and TRBJ1-2; 8 bases match TRBD1. Trimming at V came to 0 bases and at J to 4 bases, leaving 7 bases not matched to a gene. The germline CDR1 and CDR2 sequences are SGHAT and FQNNGV. The CDR3 length is 16 residues. The DNA of the CDR3 is TGTGCCAGCAGCTTAGAAAGGGTACAGGGGGGCTATGGCTACACCTTC. Its protein is CASSLERVQGGYGYTF.

In its sample, this clone was seen once. The gene calls are TRBV7-2 and TRBJ2-7, with D perhaps TRBD2 (7 bases). V was trimmed by 8 bases and J by 3 bases, leaving 29 bases between them. The CDR3 has 18 amino acids. Germline V gene data show CDR1 as SGHTA and CDR2 as FQGNSA. CDR3 amino acids: CASLEGRGLRGEGYEQYF. The CDR3 bases are TGTGCCAGCCTAGAGGGGCGGGGGCTCCGAGGAGAGGGCTACGAGCAGTACTTC.